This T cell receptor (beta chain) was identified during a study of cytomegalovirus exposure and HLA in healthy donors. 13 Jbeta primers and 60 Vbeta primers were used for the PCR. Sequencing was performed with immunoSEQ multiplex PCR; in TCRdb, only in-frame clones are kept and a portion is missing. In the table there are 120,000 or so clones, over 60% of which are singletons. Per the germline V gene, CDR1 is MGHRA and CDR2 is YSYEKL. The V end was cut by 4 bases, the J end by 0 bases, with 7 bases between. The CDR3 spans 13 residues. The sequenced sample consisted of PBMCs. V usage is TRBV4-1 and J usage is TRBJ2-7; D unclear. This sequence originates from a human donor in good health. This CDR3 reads CASSLAVSYEQYF. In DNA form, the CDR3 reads TGCGCCAGCAGCCTAGCAGTCTCCTACGAGCAGTACTTC.